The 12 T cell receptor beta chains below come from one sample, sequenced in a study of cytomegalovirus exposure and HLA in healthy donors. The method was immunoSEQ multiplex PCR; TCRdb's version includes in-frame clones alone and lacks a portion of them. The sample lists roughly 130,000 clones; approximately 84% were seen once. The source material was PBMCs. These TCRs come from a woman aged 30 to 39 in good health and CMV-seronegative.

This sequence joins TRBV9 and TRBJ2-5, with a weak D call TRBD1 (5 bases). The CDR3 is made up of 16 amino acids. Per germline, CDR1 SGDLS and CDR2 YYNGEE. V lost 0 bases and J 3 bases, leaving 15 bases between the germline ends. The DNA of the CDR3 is TGTGCCAGCAGCGTAGTCGAGTTTGGGGCTAAAGAGACCCAGTACTTC. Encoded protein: CASSVVEFGAKETQYF. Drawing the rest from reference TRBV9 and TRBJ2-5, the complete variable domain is DSGVTQTPKHLITATGQRVTLRCSPRSGDLSVYWYQQSLDQGLQFLIQYYNGEERAKGNILERFSAQQFPDLHSELNLSSLELGDSALYFCASSVVEFGAKETQYFGPGTRLLVL.

CDR3 sequence: CASSGRVAGDNEQFF. For the CDR3, the DNA is TGTGCCAGCAGCGGCCGGGTAGCGGGGGACAATGAGCAGTTCTTC. The chain recombines TRBV7-9 with TRBJ2-1; 9 nucleotides line up with TRBD2. J gave up 5 bases and V 5 bases, and 7 bases lay outside the gene matches. CDR1 and CDR2 from the germline V gene are SEHNR and FQNEAQ (reference sequence). This CDR3 comprises 15 residues.

CDR3 in amino acids: CASSLFDPERGEQFF. For the CDR3, the DNA is TGTGCCAGCAGTTTATTTGACCCAGAACGGGGAGAGCAGTTCTTC. The chain links TRBV27 to TRBJ2-1; maybe TRBD2 (5 bases). The V gene's germline CDR1 is MNHEY and CDR2 SMNVEV (reference sequence). CDR3 length: 15 residues. Trimming removed 1 base at V and 10 bases at J, with 17 bases between.

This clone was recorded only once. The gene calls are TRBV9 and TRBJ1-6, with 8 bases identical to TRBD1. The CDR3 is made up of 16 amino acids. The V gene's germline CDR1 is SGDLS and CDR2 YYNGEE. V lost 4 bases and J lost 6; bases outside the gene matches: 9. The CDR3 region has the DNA TGTGCCAGCAGCCAGAACCCGACAGGGGTTAATTCACCCCTCCACTTT. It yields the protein CASSQNPTGVNSPLHF.

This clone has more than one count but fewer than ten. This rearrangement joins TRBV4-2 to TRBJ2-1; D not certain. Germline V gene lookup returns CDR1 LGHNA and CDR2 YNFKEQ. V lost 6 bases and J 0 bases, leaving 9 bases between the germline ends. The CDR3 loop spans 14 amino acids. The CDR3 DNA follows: TGTGCCAGCAGGGGCTTAAGCTCCTACAATGAGCAGTTCTTC. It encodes CASRGLSSYNEQFF.

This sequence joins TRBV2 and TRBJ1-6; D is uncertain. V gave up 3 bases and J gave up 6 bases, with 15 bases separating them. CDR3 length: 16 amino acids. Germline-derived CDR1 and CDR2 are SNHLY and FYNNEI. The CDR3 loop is CASSDDRLSRNSPLHF. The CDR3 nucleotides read TGTGCCAGCAGTGACGACCGACTTTCACGTAATTCACCCCTCCACTTT.

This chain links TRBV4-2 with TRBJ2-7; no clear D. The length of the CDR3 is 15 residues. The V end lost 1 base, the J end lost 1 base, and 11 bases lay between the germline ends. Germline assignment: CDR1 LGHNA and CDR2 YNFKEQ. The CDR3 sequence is CASSQGTANSYEQYF. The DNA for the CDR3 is TGTGCCAGCAGCCAAGGTACAGCCAATTCCTACGAGCAGTACTTC.

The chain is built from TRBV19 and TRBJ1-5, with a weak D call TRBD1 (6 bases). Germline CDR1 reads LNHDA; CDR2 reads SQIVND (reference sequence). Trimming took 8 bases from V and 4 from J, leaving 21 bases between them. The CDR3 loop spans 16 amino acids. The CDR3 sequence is CASRPGQQYYNQPQHF. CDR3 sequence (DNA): TGTGCCAGTCGGCCTGGACAGCAGTATTATAATCAGCCCCAGCATTTT. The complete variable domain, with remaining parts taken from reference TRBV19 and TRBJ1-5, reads DGGITQSPKYLFRKEGQNVTLSCEQNLNHDAMYWYRQDPGQGLRLIYYSQIVNDFQKGDIAEGYSVSREKKESFPLTVTSAQKNPTAFYLCASRPGQQYYNQPQHFGDGTRLSIL.

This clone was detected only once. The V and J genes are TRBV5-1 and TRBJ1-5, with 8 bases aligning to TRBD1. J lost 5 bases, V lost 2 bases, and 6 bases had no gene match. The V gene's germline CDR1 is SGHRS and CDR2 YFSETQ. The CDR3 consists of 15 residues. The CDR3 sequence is CASSLSGGGYQPQHF. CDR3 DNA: TGCGCCAGCAGCTTATCAGGGGGCGGTTATCAGCCCCAGCATTTT.

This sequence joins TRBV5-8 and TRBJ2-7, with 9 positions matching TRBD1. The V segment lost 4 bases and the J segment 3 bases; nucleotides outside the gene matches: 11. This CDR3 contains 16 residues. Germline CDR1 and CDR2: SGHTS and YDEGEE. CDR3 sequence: CASSPRGQGRIYEQYF. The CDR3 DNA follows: TGTGCCAGCAGCCCCCGCGGACAGGGGAGGATCTACGAGCAGTACTTC.

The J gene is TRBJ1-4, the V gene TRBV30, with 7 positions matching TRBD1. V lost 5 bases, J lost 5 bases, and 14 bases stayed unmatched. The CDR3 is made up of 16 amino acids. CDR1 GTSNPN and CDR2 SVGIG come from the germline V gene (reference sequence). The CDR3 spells CAWGSPRRDRNEKLFF. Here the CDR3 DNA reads TGTGCCTGGGGTTCCCCCCGCCGGGACAGAAATGAAAAACTGTTTTTT.

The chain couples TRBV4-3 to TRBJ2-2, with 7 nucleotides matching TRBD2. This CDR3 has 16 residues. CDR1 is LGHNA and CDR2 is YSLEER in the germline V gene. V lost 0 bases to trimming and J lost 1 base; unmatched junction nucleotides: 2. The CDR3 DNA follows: TGCGCCAGCAGCCAAGATGCTAGCGGGAACACCGGGGAGCTGTTTTTT. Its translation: CASSQDASGNTGELFF.